This TCR beta chain was sequenced in a study of T cells in Graves' hyperthyroidism and ophthalmopathy. Broader study findings: A 13 V-J signature model discriminated ophthalmopathy versus stable hyperthyroidism.

Each patient was aged 18 to 65 and had newly diagnosed hyperthyroidism of under 2 months' duration. The diagnostic basis comprised clinical symptoms, serum thyroxine and TRAb, thyroid ultrasound and orbital computed tomography. Of note for this clonotype: Its target is unknown.

Authors of the study amplified TCR beta CDR3 regions from RNA transcripts. In the first-round RT-PCR of the TCR CDR3, the HTBI primer set was used. Each CDR3 protein is one row after TCRdb ran MiXCR on the multiplex PCR reads. The data show roughly 380,000 distinct CDR3 sequences, about 13% seen once. What was sequenced was blood. The TCR comes from a woman aged 18 to 35 with Graves' hyperthyroidism.

CDR3 sequence: CASSFLSGTPNTGELFF. The CDR3 DNA follows: TGTGCCAGCAGCTTCCTAAGCGGGACACCAAACACCGGGGAGCTGTTTTTT. The chain links TRBV7-3 to TRBJ2-2, with a possible D match to TRBD2 (7 bases). The germline CDR1 and CDR2 sequences are SGHTA and FQGTGA. There are 17 residues in the CDR3. The V end lost 3 bases, the J end lost 2 bases, and 16 bases lay between the germline ends.